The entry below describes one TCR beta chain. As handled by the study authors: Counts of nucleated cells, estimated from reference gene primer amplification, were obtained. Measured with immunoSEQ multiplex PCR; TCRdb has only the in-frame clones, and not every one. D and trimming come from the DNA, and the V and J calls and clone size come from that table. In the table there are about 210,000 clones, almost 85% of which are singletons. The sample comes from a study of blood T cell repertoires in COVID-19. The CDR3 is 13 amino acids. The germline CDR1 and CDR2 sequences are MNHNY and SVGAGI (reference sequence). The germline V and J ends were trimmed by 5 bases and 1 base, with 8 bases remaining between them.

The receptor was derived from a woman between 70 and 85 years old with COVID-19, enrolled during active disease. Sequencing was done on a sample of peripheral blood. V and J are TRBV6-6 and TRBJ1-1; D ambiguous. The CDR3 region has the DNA TGTGCCAGCAGTCAAGATAGGAACACTGAAGCTTTCTTT. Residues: CASSQDRNTEAFF.